This is a list of T cell receptor beta chains from one sample in a study of early T cells in non-severe SARS-CoV-2 infection. TCRdb reanalysed the 5' RACE reads using MiXCR and keeps one entry per CDR3 protein. Here the sample spans around 84,000 distinct CDR3 sequences, more than 9% being singletons. The sequencing here drew on whole blood, taken at baseline. The receptor source for this set is an adult who was a healthcare worker with PCR-confirmed SARS-CoV-2 infection or an uninfected control (not recorded which). CDR3s include the opening cysteine and the closing phenylalanine or tryptophan. The D gene is left open where the match is weak. Size values are once, few and many counts, or a class for expanded clones, and some rows have none.

>.|12|TRBJ2-5|many|TRBV20-1
TGCAGTGCTAGACCTGCGGCAGAGACCCAGTACTTC
CSARPAAETQYF
>.|12|TRBJ1-4|many|TRBV7-9
TGTGCCAGCAGCTTAGACATCAATAGACTGTTTTTT
CASSLDINRLFF
>.|16|TRBJ1-1|.|TRBV5-1
TGCGCCAGCAGCTTGATGGGCTCCACCACGAACACTGAAGCTTTCTTT
CASSLMGSTTNTEAFF
>.|11|TRBJ2-7|.|TRBV20-1
TGCAGTGCCTCTTCGGATTACGAGCAGTACTTC
CSASSDYEQYF
>TRBD2|15|TRBJ2-5|few|TRBV20-1
TGCAGTGCCGAAGGGACTAGCGGGACTCAAGAGACCCAGTACTTC
CSAEGTSGTQETQYF
>TRBD1|17|TRBJ2-7|.|TRBV7-6
TGTGCCAGCAGCTCCCCTCCGGGGGGACAGGGTTCTGGCGAGCAGTACTTC
CASSSPPGGQGSGEQYF
>.|16|TRBJ2-1|few|TRBV10-1
TGCGCCAGCAGTGAGAATAGTTTGGGCTCCTACAATGAGCAGTTCTTC
CASSENSLGSYNEQFF
>.|14|TRBJ2-5|.|TRBV10-3
TGTGCCATCAGTGGCTCGGGAAAAGAGGAGACCCAGTACTTC
CAISGSGKEETQYF
>.|12|TRBJ2-3|few|TRBV19
TGTGCCAGTAGTAAGTGGGGAGATACGCAGTATTTT
CASSKWGDTQYF
>TRBD1|16|TRBJ2-2|.|TRBV7-6
TGTGCCAGCAGCTTAGGGACAGGGAGTCGCACCGGGGAGCTGTTTTTT
CASSLGTGSRTGELFF
>.|14|TRBJ2-5|.|TRBV24-1
TGTGCCACCAGTGATCCCGGGACGCAGGAGACCCAGTACTTC
CATSDPGTQETQYF
>TRBD2|18|TRBJ2-3|.|TRBV7-3
TGTGCCAGCAGCCCTATGGAGGCAAGCGGGATAAGCACAGATACGCAGTATTTT
CASSPMEASGISTDTQYF
>.|15|TRBJ2-1|many|TRBV19
TGTGCCAGTAGTAATCAGGGGTCTACCTACAATGAGCAGTTCTTC
CASSNQGSTYNEQFF
>.|15|TRBJ2-2|.|TRBV3-1
TGTGCCAGCAGCCCTAGCGCTCCGAACACCGGGGAGCTGTTTTTT
CASSPSAPNTGELFF
>TRBD1|15|TRBJ2-1|many|TRBV18
TGTGCCAGCTCACCAGTCGGGACAGGGGTCAGTGAGCAGTTCTTC
CASSPVGTGVSEQFF
>.|14|TRBJ2-7|few|TRBV7-9
TGTGCCAGCAGCCCAGTGGCTAGCGTCTACGAGCAGTACTTC
CASSPVASVYEQYF
>.|13|TRBJ2-1|few|TRBV6-1
TGTGCCAGCAGTGAAGTGCCTAGGAATGAGCAGTTCTTC
CASSEVPRNEQFF
>.|15|TRBJ1-5|many|TRBV2
TGTGCCAGCAGTGCTGGGGCGGCTAGCAATCAGCCCCAGCATTTT
CASSAGAASNQPQHF
>.|14|TRBJ2-1|many|TRBV10-1
TGCGCCAGCAGTGAGACAGGCTCCTACAATGAGCAGTTCTTC
CASSETGSYNEQFF
>.|16|TRBJ2-5|few|TRBV29-1
TGCAGCGTTGTTAACCCTCGGCAGGGCGGAGTGGAGACCCAGTACTTC
CSVVNPRQGGVETQYF
>.|15|TRBJ1-1|many|TRBV5-8
TGTGCCAGCAGCCTGAGGACTGGAATGAACACTGAAGCTTTCTTT
CASSLRTGMNTEAFF
>.|14|TRBJ1-1|many|TRBV11-2
TGTGCCAGCAGCTTAAGGGATACAGGCACTGAAGCTTTCTTT
CASSLRDTGTEAFF
>.|11|TRBJ2-7|few|TRBV20-1
TGCAGTGGAGGAGCTACCGGGGAGCAGTACTTC
CSGGATGEQYF
>.|13|TRBJ1-2|.|TRBV15
TGTGCCACCAGCAGATCCCTTTCGTATGGCTACACCTTC
CATSRSLSYGYTF
>.|14|TRBJ2-7|.|TRBV19
TGTGCCAGTAGTATGGACCCGAGCTCCTACGAGCAGTACTTC
CASSMDPSSYEQYF
>.|12|TRBJ2-3|many|TRBV20-1
TGCAGTGCTCCCCCCCTCACAGATACGCAGTATTTT
CSAPPLTDTQYF
>.|16|TRBJ2-1|many|TRBV27
TGTGCCAGCAGTCAGATCCCCCGGCAACCCTACAATGAGCAGTTCTTC
CASSQIPRQPYNEQFF
>TRBD2|14|TRBJ2-1|few|TRBV10-1
TGCGCCAGCAGTGAACCGGGACTAGCTTTTGGGCAGTTCTTC
CASSEPGLAFGQFF
>.|16|TRBJ2-6|.|TRBV5-4
TGTGCCAGCAGCTTGCCGCGGACAGCTGGGGCCAACGTCCTGACTTTC
CASSLPRTAGANVLTF
>TRBD1|15|TRBJ1-6|few|TRBV20-1
TGCAGTGCTTCGGCCGGGACAGGGATTAATTCACCCCTCCACTTT
CSASAGTGINSPLHF
>.|14|TRBJ2-3|.|TRBV2
TGTGCCAGCAGTCCGGGACTCTCCACAGATACGCAGTATTTT
CASSPGLSTDTQYF
>TRBD2|16|TRBJ2-3|.|TRBV7-3
TGTGCCAGCAGCTTCCTCCCTTCCGGGAGGAATAATACGCAGTATTTT
CASSFLPSGRNNTQYF
>TRBD1|12|TRBJ1-5|many|TRBV6-6
TGTGCCACGGGACAGGGGGCGGCGACTCAGCATTTT
CATGQGAATQHF
>TRBD2|18|TRBJ2-1|.|TRBV7-2
TGTGCCAGCAGCTTACTTGGGCTCCGGCTAGCGGGTTACAATGAGCAGTTCTTC
CASSLLGLRLAGYNEQFF
>TRBD2|19|TRBJ2-1|few|TRBV7-9
TGTGCCAGCAGCTTAAGACCCTCTTCGTGGACTAGTTTGTCCAATGAGCAGTTCTTC
CASSLRPSSWTSLSNEQFF
>.|16|TRBJ2-7|.|TRBV20-1
TGCAGTGTCCCTCGCCGGGGCAGGGGGAGGGGGTACGAGCAGTACTTC
CSVPRRGRGRGYEQYF
>.|13|TRBJ2-7|.|TRBV7-6
TGTGCCAGCAGCCCCCCCGGGACCTACGAGCAGTACTTC
CASSPPGTYEQYF
>TRBD2|16|TRBJ2-2|.|TRBV12-3/TRBV12-4
TGTGCCAGCAGTGGGAAAGCGGGAGGCCACACCGGGGAGCTGTTTTTT
CASSGKAGGHTGELFF
>.|14|TRBJ2-7|.|TRBV10-3
TGTGCCATCAGTCCGGTATCGCTAGAAAACGAGCAGTACTTC
CAISPVSLENEQYF
>TRBD1|15|TRBJ2-6|medium-sized|TRBV6-1
TGTGCCAGCAGTACAGGGGTCTCTGGGGCCAACGTCCTGACTTTC
CASSTGVSGANVLTF
>.|14|TRBJ2-1|.|TRBV7-9
TGTGCCAGCAGCTCAGAAGTCGGGAGTCGGGAGCAGTTCTTC
CASSSEVGSREQFF
>.|13|TRBJ1-2|.|TRBV5-8
TGTGCCAGCAGACAATGGGGTAGCTATGGCTACACCTTC
CASRQWGSYGYTF
>.|18|TRBJ2-1|.|TRBV9
TGTGCCAGCAGCCCTCTCCTCATGGGGACGAGCTCCTACAATGAGCAGTTCTTC
CASSPLLMGTSSYNEQFF
>.|12|TRBJ1-1|.|TRBV28
TGTGCCAGCAGTTTATCTTATCAGGGGGCTTTCTTT
CASSLSYQGAFF
>TRBD2|15|TRBJ2-5|.|TRBV7-7
TGTGCCAGCAGCCCCGGACTAGCGGGCGGTTTTATCCAGTACTTC
CASSPGLAGGFIQYF
>.|17|TRBJ2-1|.|TRBV5-4
TGTGCCAGCAGCAAGAAGGTTGCCCGGGACACCTACAATGAGCAGTTCTTC
CASSKKVARDTYNEQFF
>TRBD2|14|TRBJ2-1|many|TRBV9
TGTGCCAGCAACCCTAGCGGGGGCTACAATGAGCAGTTCTTC
CASNPSGGYNEQFF